One and the same sample provided the 29 T cell receptor beta chains below, sequenced in a study of breast tumors, draining lymph nodes, adjacent tissues (dated by TCRdb to about 2016). Lymph node samples came from the axillary draining lymph nodes of breast cancer patients. The method was multiplex PCR. The sequencing machine was an Illumina HiSeq 2000. In TCRdb, the public reads were trimmed at Q25 with fastp and aligned with MiXCR, with productive beta chains retained. Each CDR3 protein appears once, grouped with its most common genes and DNA. The sample table lists 180,000 or so distinct CDR3 sequences, around a third of them with a count of one. 3% to 4.5% of the sample is held by the ten biggest clonotypes. The sequenced sample consisted of axillary lymph node tissue. The origin of the receptors is a female donor with breast cancer. Some clones in this sample may be carry-over from other donors' samples.

This clonotype was counted many times. This chain uses TRBV5-1 with TRBJ2-5, with a weak D call TRBD2 (5 bases). CDR1 is SGHRS, CDR2 YFSETQ, per germline. Trimming stripped 3 bases from V and 5 bases from J, with 11 bases between. The CDR3 runs 13 residues. Here the CDR3 reads CASSSMRRETQYF. DNA for the CDR3: TGCGCCAGCAGCTCAATGAGGAGGGAGACCCAGTACTTC.

This clonotype was recorded many times. This rearrangement joins TRBV27 to TRBJ2-1; 10 bases match TRBD2. Trimming at V came to 6 bases and at J to 8 bases, leaving 10 bases not matched to a gene. CDR3 length: 15 amino acids. CDR1 MNHEY and CDR2 SMNVEV come from the germline V gene (reference sequence). CDR3 sequence: CASSLTSGARYEQFF. The CDR3 DNA reads TGTGCCAGCAGCCTCACTAGCGGGGCCAGGTATGAGCAGTTCTTC.

This clonotype came up many times. This chain joins TRBV19 and TRBJ2-1; 10 bases map to TRBD2. Germline V gene sequence: CDR1 LNHDA, CDR2 SQIVND (reference sequence). V was pared by 7 bases and J by 4 bases, with 4 bases of the junction left unmatched. This CDR3 has 14 amino acids. The CDR3 is CASKRTSGYNEQFF. The CDR3 DNA follows: TGTGCCAGTAAAAGGACTAGCGGTTACAATGAGCAGTTCTTC.

This clonotype was detected a few times. V usage is TRBV6-6 and J usage is TRBJ1-6; D possibly corresponds to TRBD1 (6 bases). The CDR3 runs to 16 residues. The germline gives CDR1 MNHNY, CDR2 SVGAGI (reference sequence). V was cut by 5 bases and J by 10 bases, with 21 bases left in between. The CDR3 DNA reads TGTGCCAGCAGTCCCTCCCTTGGGGGGCGCGGATCACCCCTCCACTTT. It codes for CASSPSLGGRGSPLHF.

For this clonotype: One base away lies a much larger clone, so this may be a sequencing read error. The chain combines TRBV10-3 with TRBJ2-1; D might be TRBD2 (6 bases). The CDR3 spans 15 residues. Germline CDR1 reads ENHRY; CDR2 reads SYGVKD. The CDR3 DNA is TGTGCCAGCAGTGCGGGACCAGCGGTCTACAATGAGCAGTTCTTC. Its protein product is CASSAGPAVYNEQFF.

For this clonotype: A much more abundant neighbour one base away suggests this may be a read error. The chain links TRBV19 to TRBJ1-2, with D perhaps TRBD1 (6 bases). From germline, CDR1 is LNHDA and CDR2 SQIVND (reference sequence). The CDR3 extends over 14 amino acids. V lost 2 bases, J lost 12 bases, and 19 bases lay in between. This CDR3 is CASSITLLRGGHTF. CDR3 DNA: TGTGCCAGTAGTATAACCCTACTCAGGGGAGGCCACACCTTC.

A remark on this clonotype: The DNA is omitted, as the CDR3 cannot be located on it reliably, and the CDR3 follows TCRdb's listing. V gene TRBV5-1 combines with J gene TRBJ2-2; TRBD1 was called by the table and not checked on the DNA. Germline V gene lookup returns CDR1 SGHRS and CDR2 YFSETQ. Including both end residues, the CDR3 is 23 amino acids long. The CDR3 sequence: CASSGVEGYTFGSGTRLTGELFF.

This clonotype was seen a handful of times. This chain uses TRBV15 with TRBJ1-4; D is unclear. Trimming pared 0 bases from V and 1 base from J, leaving 15 bases between. The CDR3 spans 18 residues. Looked up from germline, CDR1 is LNHNV and CDR2 is YYDKDF (reference sequence). CDR3 sequence: CATSRDHLDGGTNEKLFF. The CDR3 DNA is TGTGCCACCAGCAGAGACCACCTTGATGGAGGAACTAATGAAAAACTGTTTTTT.

This clonotype occurred many times. The V call is TRBV11-2, the J call TRBJ2-4; 7 bases line up with TRBD1. The CDR3 length is 14 residues. V dropped 5 bases and J dropped 6; count of bases not matched to a gene: 7. CDR1 is SGHAT, CDR2 FQNNGV, per germline. The CDR3 DNA follows: TGTGCCAGCAGCCGCCAGACAGGGCTAAACATTCAGTACTTC. As protein: CASSRQTGLNIQYF.

Concerning this clonotype: This likely comes from a read error, as the CDR3 has no conserved phenylalanine or tryptophan at its end. The CDR3 protein is CASSRGQGANIQYL. CDR3 nucleotides: TGTGCCAGCAGCCGGGGACAGGGGGCTAACATTCAGTACCTC. This chain links TRBV7-3 with TRBJ2-4, with 12 bases fitting TRBD1. The CDR3 sequence is 14 residues long. V shed 5 bases and J 7 bases; nucleotides not matched to a gene: 3. Looked up from germline, CDR1 is SGHTA and CDR2 is FQGTGA.

In its sample, this clonotype was seen many times. The rearrangement links TRBV5-1 to TRBJ2-5; no clear D gene. Deletions cut 4 bases from V and 2 bases from J, with 12 bases between. The germline V gene has CDR1 SGHRS and CDR2 YFSETQ. The CDR3 loop spans 14 amino acids. The CDR3 reads CASSISGTQETQYF. CDR3 DNA sequence: TGCGCCAGCAGCATCAGTGGTACACAAGAGACCCAGTACTTC.

This clonotype was counted at least ten times. This chain connects TRBV6-5 to TRBJ1-2, with D unclear. Per germline, CDR1 MNHEY and CDR2 SVGAGI. This CDR3 has 14 residues. V lost 0 bases, J lost 2 bases, and 7 bases lay in between. The CDR3 DNA follows: TGTGCCAGCAGTTACTCTAGGCAAAACTATGGCTACACCTTC. Its translation is CASSYSRQNYGYTF.

This clonotype was detected only a few times. The V and J genes are TRBV5-1 and TRBJ2-6; D may be TRBD1 or TRBD2 (5 bases each). CDR3 length: 15 amino acids. Germline CDR1 and CDR2: SGHRS and YFSETQ. V lost 0 bases and J lost 4, with 8 bases in between. The CDR3, as DNA: TGCGCCAGCAGCTTGGCGGGGCCAGGGGCCAACGTCCTGACTTTC. Amino acids: CASSLAGPGANVLTF.

With regard to this clonotype: The final CDR3 position lacks the conserved phenylalanine or tryptophan, pointing to a likely read error. The DNA is left out, because the CDR3 cannot be placed on it with certainty; the CDR3 is given as TCRdb lists it. The chain combines TRBV10-2 with TRBJ2-2; the D call TRBD2 from the table was never checked on the DNA. The CDR3 adds up to 14 amino acids, both ends counted. Germline CDR1 reads WSHSY; CDR2 reads SAAADI. The CDR3 region is CASNSGGYTGELCA.

This clonotype showed up many times. A much larger clone is a single base away; this may be a read error. The chain links TRBV20-1 to TRBJ2-5; 8 nucleotides align to TRBD1. This CDR3 has 14 residues. Germline V lookup: CDR1 DFQATT, CDR2 SNEGSKA (reference sequence). The CDR3 region is CSAGQVLGQATQYF. The CDR3 region has the DNA TGCAGTGCGGGACAGGTGCTCGGACAAGCGACCCAGTACTTC.

This clonotype was seen more than once but under ten times. A much larger clone is a single base away; this may be a read error. V gene TRBV5-4 combines with J gene TRBJ2-7, with no clear D. There are 12 residues in the CDR3. Germline lookup yields CDR1 SGHNT and CDR2 YYREEE (reference sequence). The V gene lost 0 bases and the J gene lost 7 bases, with 8 bases spanning the gap. The CDR3 DNA follows: TGTGCCAGCAGCTTGGCCCTCGCAGAGCAGTACTTC. As protein: CASSLALAEQYF.

This clonotype was recorded at least ten times. The rearrangement uses TRBV5-7 and TRBJ1-3, with 7 nucleotides matching TRBD1. TRBV5-7 is marked as an open reading frame, function uncertain. This CDR3 contains 16 residues. J lost 0 bases, V lost 1 base, and 4 bases had no gene match. The CDR3 DNA reads as TGTGCCAGCAGCTTGCGGAGACAGGGCTCTGGAAACACCATATATTTT. Its protein product is CASSLRRQGSGNTIYF.

This clonotype has ten or more counts. The chain carries TRBV5-6 and TRBJ2-1, with TRBD2 matching over 14 bases. Germline CDR1 reads SGHDT; CDR2 reads YYEEEE. The junction had 4 bases not matched to a gene; V was cut back by 3 bases and J by 5 bases. The length of the CDR3 is 16 residues. CDR3 in DNA: TGTGCCAGCAGCTCAGGGACTAGCGGGGGCAACAATGAGCAGTTCTTC. Translated: CASSSGTSGGNNEQFF.

The V call is TRBV7-2, the J call TRBJ2-7; D not certain. The ends were cut back, 4 bases at V and 2 bases at J, with 18 bases in the middle. Germline V gene lookup returns CDR1 SGHTA and CDR2 FQGNSA. This CDR3 region has 16 residues. The CDR3: CASSSPLTACTYEQYF. CDR3 in DNA: TGTGCCAGCAGCTCACCCCTAACAGCCTGTACCTACGAGCAGTACTTC.

This clonotype was detected only a few times. A much larger clone lies one base from this, so it may be a read error. The genes are TRBV5-6 and TRBJ2-3; possible D gene TRBD2, 6 bases. Looked up from germline, CDR1 is SGHDT and CDR2 is YYEEEE. CDR3 length: 15 amino acids. Trimming took off 1 base at V and 5 bases at J, with 14 bases between the two ends. The CDR3 nucleotides are TGTGCCAGCAGCTTGTCCCGCGCGGGGCAAGATACGCAGTATTTT. Translation gives CASSLSRAGQDTQYF.

Points on this clonotype: A much larger clone differs from this one at a single base, so this may be a read error. Likely a read error: the CDR3 ends without its conserved phenylalanine or tryptophan. This rearrangement joins TRBV5-1 to TRBJ2-5, with 8 bases matching TRBD1. The CDR3 consists of 14 residues. Germline lookup yields CDR1 SGHRS and CDR2 YFSETQ. V was clipped by 1 base and J by 5 bases; unmatched bases: 4. CDR3 loop: CASSLNRGRETQYL. In DNA form, the CDR3 reads TGCGCCAGCAGCTTGAACAGGGGGAGGGAGACCCAGTACCTC.

This clonotype was seen once. The germline gene is not matched at one end of the junction; a read error may be the cause. V is TRBV7-6 and J is TRBJ2-7, with 8 bases aligning to TRBD1. The CDR3 runs 15 residues. Germline CDR1 is SGHVS and CDR2 is FNYEAQ. In DNA, the CDR3 is TGTGCCAGCAGCGCTGATCAGGGGGCTCACAACGAGCAATACTTC. This sequence encodes CASSADQGAHNEQYF. The full variable domain, with the rest looked up from reference TRBV7-6 and TRBJ2-7, is GAGVSQSPRYKVTKRGQDVALRCDPISGHVSLYWYRQALGQGPEFLTYFNYEAQQDKSGLPNDRFSAERPEGSISTLTIQRTEQRDSAMYRCASSADQGAHNEQYFGPGTRLTVT.

This clonotype was detected ten times or more. The V and J genes are TRBV2 and TRBJ2-4; D is unclear. Looked up from germline, CDR1 is SNHLY and CDR2 is FYNNEI. V was pared by 6 bases and J by 5 bases, with 11 bases between. This CDR3 spans 13 amino acids. The CDR3 DNA reads as TGTGCCAGCAGCCTCAATCGGGAAAACATTCAGTACTTC. This encodes CASSLNRENIQYF.

In the case of this clonotype: No conserved phenylalanine or tryptophan is present at the end of the CDR3, so a read error is the likely explanation. The gene calls are TRBV7-8 and TRBJ2-1, with unresolved D. V was shortened by 5 bases and J by 9 bases, with 17 bases between the two germline ends. The CDR3 is 14 residues long. CDR1 is SGHVS and CDR2 is FQNEAQ in the germline V gene. The DNA of the CDR3 is TGTGCCAGCAGCCTAGTCGTTCACCCACCTGAGCAGTTCCTC. Translation gives CASSLVVHPPEQFL.

This clonotype was counted many times. The chain recombines TRBV4-2 with TRBJ1-3; the D is unclear. Germline-derived CDR1 and CDR2 are LGHNA and YNFKEQ. The CDR3 has 16 amino acids. V lost 4 bases, J lost 4 bases, and 17 bases lay in between. The CDR3 DNA reads TGTGCCAGCAGCCCGCGGGCGATTGAATCAGGAAACACCATATATTTT. Its translation: CASSPRAIESGNTIYF.

The V and J genes are TRBV28 and TRBJ2-5, with D uncertain. The V and J ends lost 5 bases and 1 base respectively, with 14 bases between them. Germline lookup yields CDR1 MDHEN and CDR2 SYDVKM. The CDR3 covers 15 residues. Written as DNA, the CDR3 is TGTGCCAGCAGTATGGGCAGGACGTCCCAAGAGACCCAGTACTTC. Amino acids: CASSMGRTSQETQYF. The variable domain in full, with the rest retrieved from reference TRBV28 and TRBJ2-5, is DVKVTQSSRYLVKRTGEKVFLECVQDMDHENMFWYRQDPGLGLRLIYFSYDVKMKEKGDIPEGYSVSREKKERFSLILESASTNQTSMYLCASSMGRTSQETQYFGPGTRLLVL.

This clonotype was detected many times. This chain connects TRBV5-8 to TRBJ1-2, with 8 bases that match TRBD1. Germline loops: CDR1 SGHTS, CDR2 YDEGEE. The length of the CDR3 is 17 residues. The J segment lost 4 bases and the V segment lost 4 bases, leaving 15 bases of the junction unmatched. The CDR3 sequence is CASSGGDRTKRGYGYTF. The CDR3 DNA reads TGTGCCAGCAGCGGGGGGGACAGGACTAAAAGGGGCTATGGCTACACCTTC. The full variable domain, completed using reference TRBV5-8 and TRBJ1-2, is EAGVTQSPTHLIKTRGQQATLRCSPISGHTSVYWYQQALGLGLQFLLWYDEGEERNRGNFPPRFSGRQFPNYSSELNVNALELEDSALYLCASSGGDRTKRGYGYTFGSGTRLTVV.

The chain joins TRBV29-1 to TRBJ2-1, with 14 bases matching TRBD2. Unmatched junction bases numbered 4, after V lost 6 bases and J lost 3 bases. The length of the CDR3 is 15 residues. From germline, CDR1 is SQVTM and CDR2 ANQGSEA. The CDR3 nucleotides are TGCAGCGTAGTGGGACTAGCGGGGGTCTACAATGAGCAGTTCTTC. Encoded protein: CSVVGLAGVYNEQFF.

This clonotype was observed many times. This sequence joins TRBV24-1 and TRBJ2-7, with D possibly TRBD1 on 6 matching bases. V dropped 8 bases and J dropped 4 bases, with 23 bases sitting between them. This CDR3 spans 16 amino acids. The germline gives CDR1 KGHDR, CDR2 SFDVKD. The CDR3 loop is CATIATRYGTTYEQYF. CDR3 nucleotides: TGTGCCACCATCGCGACGAGATACGGGACAACTTACGAGCAGTACTTC.